This T cell receptor (beta chain) was found in a study of cytomegalovirus exposure and HLA in healthy donors. Study results and limitations: Most likely, a cluster of highly shared sequence variants arose as a sequencing artifact. Researchers counted around 180 TCR beta chains as cytomegalovirus-associated. In vitro testing confirmed a few CMV-associated chains as specific for CMV antigens.

Concerning this clone itself: Its antigen is unidentified.

The PCR contained 60 Vbeta and 13 Jbeta primers. The data were produced by immunoSEQ multiplex PCR, yet TCRdb's version contains in-frame clones alone and is incomplete. The sample is made up of 150,000 or so clones, and the top ten hold 1.5% to 2% of it. The germline V and J ends were trimmed by 5 bases and 2 bases, with 13 bases remaining between them. There are 14 residues in the CDR3. Germline V lookup: CDR1 LGHNA, CDR2 YNFKEQ. The TCR comes from a woman aged 45-60 years in good health and CMV-seronegative. V gene TRBV4-2 combines with J gene TRBJ2-7, with D perhaps TRBD2 (5 bases). The sequencing input was PBMCs. The chain's CDR3 is CASSAGIHTYEQYF. The CDR3 DNA reads as TGTGCCAGCAGCGCCGGGATTCATACCTACGAGCAGTACTTC.